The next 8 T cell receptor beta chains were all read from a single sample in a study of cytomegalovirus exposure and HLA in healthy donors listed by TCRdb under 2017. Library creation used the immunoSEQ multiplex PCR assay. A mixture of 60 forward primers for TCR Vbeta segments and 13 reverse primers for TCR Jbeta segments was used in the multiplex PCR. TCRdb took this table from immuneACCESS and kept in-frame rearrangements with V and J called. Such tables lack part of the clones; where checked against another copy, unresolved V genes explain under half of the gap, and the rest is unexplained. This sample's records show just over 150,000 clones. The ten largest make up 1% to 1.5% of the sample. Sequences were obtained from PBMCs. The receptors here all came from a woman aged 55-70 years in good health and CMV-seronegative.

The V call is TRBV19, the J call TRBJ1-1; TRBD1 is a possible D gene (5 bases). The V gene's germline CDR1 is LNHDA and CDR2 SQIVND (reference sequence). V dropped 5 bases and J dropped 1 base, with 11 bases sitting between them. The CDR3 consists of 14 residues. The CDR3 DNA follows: TGTGCCAGTAGTTCGGGGGGATCGAACACTGAAGCTTTCTTT. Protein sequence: CASSSGGSNTEAFF. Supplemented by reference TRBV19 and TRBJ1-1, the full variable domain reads DGGITQSPKYLFRKEGQNVTLSCEQNLNHDAMYWYRQDPGQGLRLIYYSQIVNDFQKGDIAEGYSVSREKKESFPLTVTSAQKNPTAFYLCASSSGGSNTEAFFGQGTRLTVV.

The CDR3 is CASSLVPSELNQPQHF. Here the CDR3 DNA reads TGTGCCAGCAGCTTGGTCCCCTCGGAGCTCAATCAGCCCCAGCATTTT. The chain combines TRBV5-5 with TRBJ1-5; D gene unclear. Germline-derived CDR1 and CDR2 are SGHKS and YYEKEE (reference sequence). Trimming removed 0 bases from V and 3 bases from J, with 13 bases in between. This CDR3 is built from 16 residues.

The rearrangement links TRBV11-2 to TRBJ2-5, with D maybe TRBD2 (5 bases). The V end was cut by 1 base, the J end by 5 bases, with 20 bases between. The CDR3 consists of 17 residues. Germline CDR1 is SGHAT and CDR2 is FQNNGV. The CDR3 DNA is TGTGCCAGCAGCTTAGGCCGGGGAAGGAGATTAGGGGAGACCCAGTACTTC. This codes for CASSLGRGRRLGETQYF.

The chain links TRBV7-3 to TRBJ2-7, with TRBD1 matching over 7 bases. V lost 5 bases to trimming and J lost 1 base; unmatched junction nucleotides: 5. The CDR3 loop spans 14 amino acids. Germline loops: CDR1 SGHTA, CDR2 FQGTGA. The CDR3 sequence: CASSRSGQSYEQYF. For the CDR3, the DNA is TGTGCCAGCAGCAGATCGGGACAGTCCTACGAGCAGTACTTC. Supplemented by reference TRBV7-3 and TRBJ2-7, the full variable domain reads GAGVSQTPSNKVTEKGKYVELRCDPISGHTALYWYRQSLGQGPEFLIYFQGTGAADDSGLPNDRFFAVRPEGSVSTLKIQRTERGDSAVYLCASSRSGQSYEQYFGPGTRLTVT.

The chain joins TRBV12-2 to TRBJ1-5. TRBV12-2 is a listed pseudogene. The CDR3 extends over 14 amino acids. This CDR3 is CASRRTGRNQPQHF. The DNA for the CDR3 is TGTGCAAGTCGCAGGACCGGGAGGAATCAGCCCCAGCATTTT.

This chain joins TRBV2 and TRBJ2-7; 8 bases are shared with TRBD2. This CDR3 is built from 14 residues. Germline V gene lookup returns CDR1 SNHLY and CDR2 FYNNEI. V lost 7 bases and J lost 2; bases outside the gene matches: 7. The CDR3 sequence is CASKWRGVTYEQYF. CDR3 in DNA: TGTGCCAGCAAGTGGCGGGGGGTTACCTACGAGCAGTACTTC.

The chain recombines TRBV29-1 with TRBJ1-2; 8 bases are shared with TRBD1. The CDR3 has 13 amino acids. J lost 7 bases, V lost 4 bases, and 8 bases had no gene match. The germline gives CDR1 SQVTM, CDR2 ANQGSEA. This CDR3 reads CSVGPQGAVGYTF. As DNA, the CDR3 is TGCAGCGTTGGACCGCAGGGGGCGGTTGGCTACACCTTC.

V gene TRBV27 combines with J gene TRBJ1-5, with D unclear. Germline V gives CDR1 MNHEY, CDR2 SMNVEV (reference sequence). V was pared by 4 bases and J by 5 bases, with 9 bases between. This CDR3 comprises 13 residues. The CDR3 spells CASSSSGYQPQHF. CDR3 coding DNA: TGTGCCAGCAGTTCGTCGGGTTATCAGCCCCAGCATTTT.